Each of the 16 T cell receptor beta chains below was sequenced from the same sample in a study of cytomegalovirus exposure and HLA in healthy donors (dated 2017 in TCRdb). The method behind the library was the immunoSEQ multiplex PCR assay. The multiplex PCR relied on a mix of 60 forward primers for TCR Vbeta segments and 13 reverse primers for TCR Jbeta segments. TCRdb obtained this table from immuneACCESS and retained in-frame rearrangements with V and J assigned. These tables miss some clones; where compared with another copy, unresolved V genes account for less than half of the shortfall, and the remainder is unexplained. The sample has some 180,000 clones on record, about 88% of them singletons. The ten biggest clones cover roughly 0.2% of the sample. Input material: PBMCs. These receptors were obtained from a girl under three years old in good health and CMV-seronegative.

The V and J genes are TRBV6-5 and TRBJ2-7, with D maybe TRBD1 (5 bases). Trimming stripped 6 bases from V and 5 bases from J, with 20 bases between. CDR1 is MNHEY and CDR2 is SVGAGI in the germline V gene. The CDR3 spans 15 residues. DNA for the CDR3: TGTGCCAGCAGCCCAGATGTTGAAAGGGGCAACGAGCAGTACTTC. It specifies CASSPDVERGNEQYF.

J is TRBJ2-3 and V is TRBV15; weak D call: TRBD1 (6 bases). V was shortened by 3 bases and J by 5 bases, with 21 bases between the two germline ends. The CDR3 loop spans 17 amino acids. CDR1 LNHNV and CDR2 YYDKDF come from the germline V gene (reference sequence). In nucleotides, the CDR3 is TGTGCCACCAGCAGCCCCAGGGGAGTCAAAGGCGAAGATACGCAGTATTTT. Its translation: CATSSPRGVKGEDTQYF. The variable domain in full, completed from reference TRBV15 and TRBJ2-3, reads DAMVIQNPRYQVTQFGKPVTLSCSQTLNHNVMYWYQQKSSQAPKLLFHYYDKDFNNEADTPDNFQSRRPNTSFCFLDIRSPGLGDTAMYLCATSSPRGVKGEDTQYFGPGTRLTVL.

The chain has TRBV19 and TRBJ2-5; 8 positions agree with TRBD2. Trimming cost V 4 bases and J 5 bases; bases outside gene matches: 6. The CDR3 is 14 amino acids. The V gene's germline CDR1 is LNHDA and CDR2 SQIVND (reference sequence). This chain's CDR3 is CASSKGSGEETQYF. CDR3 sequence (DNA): TGTGCCAGTAGTAAAGGTAGCGGGGAGGAGACCCAGTACTTC.

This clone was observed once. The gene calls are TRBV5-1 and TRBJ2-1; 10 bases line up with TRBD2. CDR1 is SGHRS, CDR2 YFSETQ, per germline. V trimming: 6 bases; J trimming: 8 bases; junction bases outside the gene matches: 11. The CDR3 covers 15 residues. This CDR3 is CASNRLAGAADEQFF. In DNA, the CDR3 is TGCGCCAGCAATCGGCTAGCGGGAGCGGCAGATGAGCAGTTCTTC.

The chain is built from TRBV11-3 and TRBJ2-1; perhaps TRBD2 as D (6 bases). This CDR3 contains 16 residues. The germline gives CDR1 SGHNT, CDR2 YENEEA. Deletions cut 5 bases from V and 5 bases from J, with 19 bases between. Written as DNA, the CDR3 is TGTGCCAGCAGCGCCACTAGCCTCCGTTGGGACAATGAGCAGTTCTTC. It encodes CASSATSLRWDNEQFF.

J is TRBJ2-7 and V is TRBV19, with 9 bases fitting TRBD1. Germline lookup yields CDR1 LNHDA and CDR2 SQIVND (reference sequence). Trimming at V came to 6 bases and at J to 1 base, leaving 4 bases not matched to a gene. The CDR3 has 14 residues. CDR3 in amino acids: CASSTGTGSYEQYF. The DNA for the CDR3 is TGTGCCAGTAGCACCGGGACAGGGTCCTACGAGCAGTACTTC.

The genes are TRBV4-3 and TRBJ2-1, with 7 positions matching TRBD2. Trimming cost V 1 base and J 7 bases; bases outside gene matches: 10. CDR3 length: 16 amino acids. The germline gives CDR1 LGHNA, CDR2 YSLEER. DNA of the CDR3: TGCGCCAGCAGCCAAGGGGGGGGTCACCAAGGAAATGAGCAGTTCTTC. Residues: CASSQGGGHQGNEQFF.

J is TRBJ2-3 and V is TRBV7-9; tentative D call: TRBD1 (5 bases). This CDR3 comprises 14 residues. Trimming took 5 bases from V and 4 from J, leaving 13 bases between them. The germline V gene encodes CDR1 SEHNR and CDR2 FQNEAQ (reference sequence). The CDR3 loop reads CASSPGPPPDTQYF. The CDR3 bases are TGTGCCAGCAGCCCAGGGCCCCCACCAGATACGCAGTATTTT.

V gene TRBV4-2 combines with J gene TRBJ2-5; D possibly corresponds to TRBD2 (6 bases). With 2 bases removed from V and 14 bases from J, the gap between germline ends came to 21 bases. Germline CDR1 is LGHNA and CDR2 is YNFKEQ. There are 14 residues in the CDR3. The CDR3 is CASSQLSGTKEVYF. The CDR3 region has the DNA TGTGCCAGCAGCCAACTTAGCGGAACGAAGGAGGTTTACTTC.

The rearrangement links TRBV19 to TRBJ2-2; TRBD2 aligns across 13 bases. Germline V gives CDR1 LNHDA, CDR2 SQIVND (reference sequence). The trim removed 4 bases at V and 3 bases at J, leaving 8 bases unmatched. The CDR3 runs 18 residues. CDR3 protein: CASSTHGLAGVDTGELFF. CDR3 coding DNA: TGTGCCAGTAGTACCCACGGACTAGCGGGGGTGGACACCGGGGAGCTGTTTTTT.

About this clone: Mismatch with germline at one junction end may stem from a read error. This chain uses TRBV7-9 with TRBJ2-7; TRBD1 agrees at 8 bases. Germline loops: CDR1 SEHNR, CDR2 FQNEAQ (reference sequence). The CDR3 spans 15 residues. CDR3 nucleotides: TGTTCCAGCAGCCCAAGGAGGACAGGGCGGTCCGAGCAGTACTTC. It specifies CSSSPRRTGRSEQYF.

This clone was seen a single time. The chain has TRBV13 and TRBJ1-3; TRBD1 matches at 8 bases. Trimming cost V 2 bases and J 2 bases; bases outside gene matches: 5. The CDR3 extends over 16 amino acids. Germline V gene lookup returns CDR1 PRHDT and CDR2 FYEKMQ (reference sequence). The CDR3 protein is CASSLSRGRPGNTIYF. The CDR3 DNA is TGTGCCAGCAGCTTAAGCAGGGGGCGTCCTGGAAACACCATATATTTT.

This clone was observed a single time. Here the CDR3 reads CASSPGDDYSPLHF. The CDR3 DNA sequence: TGTGCCAGCAGTCCAGGGGACGACTATTCACCCCTCCACTTT. This chain joins TRBV27 and TRBJ1-6; perhaps TRBD1 as D (6 bases). The CDR3 runs to 14 residues. Deletions cut 5 bases from V and 8 bases from J, with 13 bases between. Germline values: CDR1 MNHEY, CDR2 SMNVEV (reference sequence).

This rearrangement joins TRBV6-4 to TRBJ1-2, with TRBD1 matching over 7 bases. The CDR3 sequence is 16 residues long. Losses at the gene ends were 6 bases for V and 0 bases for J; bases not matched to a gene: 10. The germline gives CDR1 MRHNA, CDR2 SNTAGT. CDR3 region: CASRPRDSSTNYGYTF. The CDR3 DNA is TGTGCCAGCAGGCCTCGGGACAGCTCAACTAACTATGGCTACACCTTC.

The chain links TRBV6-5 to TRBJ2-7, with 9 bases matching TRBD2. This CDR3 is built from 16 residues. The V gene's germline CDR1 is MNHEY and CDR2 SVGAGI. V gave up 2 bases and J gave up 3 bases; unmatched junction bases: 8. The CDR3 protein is CASSYGTSGGFYEQYF. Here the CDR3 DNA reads TGTGCCAGCAGTTACGGGACAAGCGGGGGGTTCTACGAGCAGTACTTC.

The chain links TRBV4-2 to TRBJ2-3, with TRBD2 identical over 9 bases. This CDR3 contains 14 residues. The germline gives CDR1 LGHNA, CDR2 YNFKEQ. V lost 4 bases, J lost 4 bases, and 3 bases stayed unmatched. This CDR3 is CASSRGGASDTQYF. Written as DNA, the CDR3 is TGTGCCAGCAGCCGCGGGGGGGCCTCAGATACGCAGTATTTT.